This T cell receptor (beta chain) comes out of a study of quantifying T cell responses using KT2 cells. Across the study: cDNA was made from DNase-treated RNA using alpha and beta constant primers.

As to this clonotype: Its matching antigen is unknown.

Each cDNA got a UMI-containing oligo ligated at its 3' end. First-round PCR used about 4 cycles and beta primers RC1.1 and RC1.2 covering TRBC1 and TRBC2. One entry per CDR3 protein results from TCRdb running MiXCR on the UMI-ligation and nested PCR reads. The repertoire includes 40,000 to 50,000 distinct CDR3 sequences, about 15% of them detected once, and 40% to 45% sits in the top ten. Whole-study results and caveats: The number of KT2 alpha and beta sequences was a linear function of input KT2 cells.

This clonotype was sampled from a human donor. Sequences were obtained from PBMCs spiked with cells of the T cell clone KT2.

This chain's CDR3 is CSARGTGYNQPQHF. CDR3 DNA sequence: TGCAGTGCTAGAGGGACAGGGTACAATCAGCCCCAGCATTTT. The rearrangement uses TRBV20-1 and TRBJ1-5; 8 bases map to TRBD1. Germline CDR1 and CDR2: DFQATT and SNEGSKA (reference sequence). The CDR3 length is 14 residues. V lost 1 base and J lost 3; bases outside the gene matches: 2.